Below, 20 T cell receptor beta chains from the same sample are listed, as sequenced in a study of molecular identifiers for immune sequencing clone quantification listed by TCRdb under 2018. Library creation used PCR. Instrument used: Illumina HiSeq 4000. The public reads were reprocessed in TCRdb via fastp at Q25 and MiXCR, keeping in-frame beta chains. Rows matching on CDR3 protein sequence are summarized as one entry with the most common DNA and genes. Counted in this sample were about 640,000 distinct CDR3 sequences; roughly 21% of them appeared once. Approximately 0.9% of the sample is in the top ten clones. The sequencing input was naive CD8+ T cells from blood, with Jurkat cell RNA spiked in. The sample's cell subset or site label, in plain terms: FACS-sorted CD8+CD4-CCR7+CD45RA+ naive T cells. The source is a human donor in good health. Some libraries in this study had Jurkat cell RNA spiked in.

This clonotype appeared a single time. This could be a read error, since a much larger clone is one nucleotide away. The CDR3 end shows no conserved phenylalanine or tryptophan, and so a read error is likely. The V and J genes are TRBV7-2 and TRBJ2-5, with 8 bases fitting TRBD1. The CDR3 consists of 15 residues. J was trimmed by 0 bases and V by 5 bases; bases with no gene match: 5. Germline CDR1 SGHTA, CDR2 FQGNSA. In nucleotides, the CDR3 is TGTGCCAGCAGCAGGACAGGGTACGACCAAGAGACCCAGTACTAC. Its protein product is CASSRTGYDQETQYY.

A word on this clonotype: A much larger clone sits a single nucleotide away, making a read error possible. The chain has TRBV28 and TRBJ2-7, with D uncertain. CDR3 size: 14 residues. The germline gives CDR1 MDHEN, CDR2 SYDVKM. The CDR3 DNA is TGTGCCAGCTCTACGTGGTTATATTCCTACGAGCAGTGCTTC. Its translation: CASSTWLYSYEQCF.

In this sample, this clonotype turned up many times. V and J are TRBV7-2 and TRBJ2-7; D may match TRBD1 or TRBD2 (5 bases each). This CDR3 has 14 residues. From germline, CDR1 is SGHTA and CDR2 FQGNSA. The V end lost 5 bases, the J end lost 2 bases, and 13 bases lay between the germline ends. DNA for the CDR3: TGTGCCAGCAGCAGTCGGGACGCTACCTACGAGCAGTACTTC. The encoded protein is CASSSRDATYEQYF.

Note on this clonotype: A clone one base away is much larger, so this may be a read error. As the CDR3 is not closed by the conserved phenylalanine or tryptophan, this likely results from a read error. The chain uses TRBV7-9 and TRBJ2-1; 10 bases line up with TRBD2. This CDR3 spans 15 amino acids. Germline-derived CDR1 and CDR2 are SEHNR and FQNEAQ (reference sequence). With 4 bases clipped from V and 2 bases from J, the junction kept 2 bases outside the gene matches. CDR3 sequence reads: CASSSSGGAYNEQFL. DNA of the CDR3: TGTGCCAGCAGCTCCAGCGGGGGGGCCTACAATGAGCAGTTCCTC.

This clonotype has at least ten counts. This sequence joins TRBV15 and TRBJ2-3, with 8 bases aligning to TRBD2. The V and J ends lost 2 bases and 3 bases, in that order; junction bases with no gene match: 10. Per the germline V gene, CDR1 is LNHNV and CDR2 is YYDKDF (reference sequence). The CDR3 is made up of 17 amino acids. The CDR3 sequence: CATSRNPGLVITDTQYF. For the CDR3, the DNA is TGTGCCACCAGCAGAAACCCGGGACTAGTGATAACAGATACGCAGTATTTT. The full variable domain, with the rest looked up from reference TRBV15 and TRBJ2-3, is DAMVIQNPRYQVTQFGKPVTLSCSQTLNHNVMYWYQQKSSQAPKLLFHYYDKDFNNEADTPDNFQSRRPNTSFCFLDIRSPGLGDTAMYLCATSRNPGLVITDTQYFGPGTRLTVL.

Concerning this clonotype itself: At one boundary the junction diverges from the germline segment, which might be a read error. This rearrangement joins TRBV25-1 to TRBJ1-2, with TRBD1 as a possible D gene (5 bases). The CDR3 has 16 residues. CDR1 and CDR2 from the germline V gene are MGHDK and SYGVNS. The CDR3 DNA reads TGTGTCAGCAGTCATAGGGACGAGTACCTAAACTATGGCTACACCTTC. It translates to CVSSHRDEYLNYGYTF.

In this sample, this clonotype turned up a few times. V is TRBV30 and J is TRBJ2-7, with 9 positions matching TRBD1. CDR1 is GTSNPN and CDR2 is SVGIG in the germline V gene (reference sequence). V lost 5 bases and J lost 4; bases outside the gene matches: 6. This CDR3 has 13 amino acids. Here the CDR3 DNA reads TGTGCCTGGGGACAGGGGATCTCGTACGAGCAGTACTTC. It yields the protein CAWGQGISYEQYF.

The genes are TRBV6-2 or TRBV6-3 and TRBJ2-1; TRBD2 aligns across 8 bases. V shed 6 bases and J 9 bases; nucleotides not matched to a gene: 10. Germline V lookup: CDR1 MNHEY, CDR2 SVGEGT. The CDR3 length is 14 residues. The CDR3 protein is CASSPGGLDAEQFF. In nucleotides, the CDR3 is TGTGCCAGCAGCCCCGGGGGACTAGACGCTGAGCAGTTCTTC.

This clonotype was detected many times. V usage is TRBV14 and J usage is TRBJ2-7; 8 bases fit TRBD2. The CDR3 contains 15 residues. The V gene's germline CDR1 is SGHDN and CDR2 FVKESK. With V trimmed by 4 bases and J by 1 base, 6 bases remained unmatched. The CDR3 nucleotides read TGTGCCAGCAGCCGGTCCGAGCGGGAGTCCTACGAGCAGTACTTC. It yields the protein CASSRSERESYEQYF.

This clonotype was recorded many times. The CDR3 is CASSLVGQTEAFF. The CDR3, as DNA: TGTGCCAGCAGTCTAGTAGGGCAAACTGAAGCTTTCTTT. This chain connects TRBV28 to TRBJ1-1, with no clear D. Germline CDR1 MDHEN, CDR2 SYDVKM. Trimming shortened V by 5 bases and J by 5 bases, and 12 bases separated the two germline ends. The length of the CDR3 is 13 residues. Complete variable domain (other parts from reference TRBV28 and TRBJ1-1): DVKVTQSSRYLVKRTGEKVFLECVQDMDHENMFWYRQDPGLGLRLIYFSYDVKMKEKGDIPEGYSVSREKKERFSLILESASTNQTSMYLCASSLVGQTEAFFGQGTRLTVV.

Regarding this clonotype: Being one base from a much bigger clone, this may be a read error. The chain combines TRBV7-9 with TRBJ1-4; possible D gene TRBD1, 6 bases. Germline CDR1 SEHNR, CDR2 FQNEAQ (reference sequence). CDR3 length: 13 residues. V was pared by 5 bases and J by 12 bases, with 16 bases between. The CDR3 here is CASSPDRGEELFF. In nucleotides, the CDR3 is TGTGCCAGCAGCCCGGACAGAGGGGAAGAACTGTTTTTT.

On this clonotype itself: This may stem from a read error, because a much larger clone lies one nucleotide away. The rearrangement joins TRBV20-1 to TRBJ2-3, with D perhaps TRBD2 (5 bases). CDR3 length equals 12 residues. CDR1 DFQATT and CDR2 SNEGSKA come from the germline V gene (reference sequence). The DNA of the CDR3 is TGCAGTACTAGGCCGGCAAGAGATACGCAGTATTTT. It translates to CSTRPARDTQYF.

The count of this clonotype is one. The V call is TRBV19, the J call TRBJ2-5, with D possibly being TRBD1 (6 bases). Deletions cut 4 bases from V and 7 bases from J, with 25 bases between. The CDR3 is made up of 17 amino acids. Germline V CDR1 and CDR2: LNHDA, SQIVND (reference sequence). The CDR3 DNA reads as TGTGCCAGTAGTACCGACCCGGGACACCCCTTGAGGGGGACCCAGTACTTC. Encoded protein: CASSTDPGHPLRGTQYF.

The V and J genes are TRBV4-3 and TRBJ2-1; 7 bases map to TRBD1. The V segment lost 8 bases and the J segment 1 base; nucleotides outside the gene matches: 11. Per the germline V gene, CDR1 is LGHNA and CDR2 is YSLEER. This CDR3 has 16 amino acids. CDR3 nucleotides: TGCGCCAGCGGACAAGACGTACAGGGGTCCTACAATGAGCAGTTCTTC. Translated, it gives CASGQDVQGSYNEQFF.

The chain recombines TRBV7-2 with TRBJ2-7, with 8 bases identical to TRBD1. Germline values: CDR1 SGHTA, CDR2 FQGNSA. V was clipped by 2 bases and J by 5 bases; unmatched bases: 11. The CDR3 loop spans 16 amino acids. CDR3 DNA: TGTGCCAGCAGCTTATTCCCCTTGGACAGGGACCACGAGCAGTACTTC. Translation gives CASSLFPLDRDHEQYF.

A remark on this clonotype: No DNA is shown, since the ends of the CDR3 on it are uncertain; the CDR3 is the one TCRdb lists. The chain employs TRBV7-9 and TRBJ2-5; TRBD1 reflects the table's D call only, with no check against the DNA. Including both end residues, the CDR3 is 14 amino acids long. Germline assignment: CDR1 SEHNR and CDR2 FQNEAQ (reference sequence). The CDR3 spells CASSLVGAGTPKNF.

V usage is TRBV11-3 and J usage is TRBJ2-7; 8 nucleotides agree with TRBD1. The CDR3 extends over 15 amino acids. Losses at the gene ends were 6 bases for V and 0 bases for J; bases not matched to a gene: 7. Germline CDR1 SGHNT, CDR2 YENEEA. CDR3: CASSRRTGPSYEQYF. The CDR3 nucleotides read TGTGCCAGCAGTCGTCGGACAGGGCCCTCCTACGAGCAGTACTTC.

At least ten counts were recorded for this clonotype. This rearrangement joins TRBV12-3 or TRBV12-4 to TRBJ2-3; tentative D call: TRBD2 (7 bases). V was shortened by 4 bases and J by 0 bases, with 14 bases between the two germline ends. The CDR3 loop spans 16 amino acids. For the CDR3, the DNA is TGTGCCAGCAGTTCCCGGGGAGGGGGTAGCACAGATACGCAGTATTTT. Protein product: CASSSRGGGSTDTQYF.

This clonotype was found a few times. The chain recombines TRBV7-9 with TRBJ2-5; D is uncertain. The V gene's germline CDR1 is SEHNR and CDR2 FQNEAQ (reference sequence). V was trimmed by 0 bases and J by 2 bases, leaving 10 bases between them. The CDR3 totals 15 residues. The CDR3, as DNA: TGTGCCAGCAGCTTAGCGGTTGGCAGACAAGAGACCCAGTACTTC. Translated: CASSLAVGRQETQYF.

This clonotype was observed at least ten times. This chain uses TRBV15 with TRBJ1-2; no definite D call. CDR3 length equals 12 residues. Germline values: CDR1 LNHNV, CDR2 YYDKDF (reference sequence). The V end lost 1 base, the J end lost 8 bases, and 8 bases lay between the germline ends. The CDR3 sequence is CATSRVTGGYTF. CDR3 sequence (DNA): TGTGCCACCAGCAGAGTTACCGGGGGCTACACCTTC.